Shown below are 14 T cell receptor beta chains from a single sample sequenced in a study of neurological immune-mediated disorders. TCRdb reanalysed the 5' RACE reads using MiXCR and keeps one entry per CDR3 protein. Of 35,000 to 55,000 distinct CDR3 sequences in the sample, about 6% were seen once. Sequencing was carried out using CD4+ T cells from blood. Receptors originate from a woman aged 35 to 49 in good health.

In this sample, this clonotype turned up many times. This chain uses TRBV21-1 with TRBJ1-1. TRBV21-1 is flagged as a pseudogene. This CDR3 is 13 amino acids long. CDR3 coding DNA: TGTGCCAGCAGCAAAGTAGGAGTTGGAGGAGCTTTCTTT. It encodes CASSKVGVGGAFF.

This clonotype was detected many times. V gene TRBV6-5 combines with J gene TRBJ2-2, with TRBD1 matching over 8 bases. Germline CDR1 and CDR2: MNHEY and SVGAGI. CDR3 length: 16 amino acids. J gave up 6 bases and V 6 bases, and 12 bases lay outside the gene matches. This CDR3 is CASRTYGQGRSGELFF. CDR3 in DNA: TGTGCCAGCAGAACTTATGGACAGGGTCGATCCGGGGAGCTGTTTTTT.

This clonotype was recorded at least ten times. This chain joins TRBV5-1 and TRBJ1-1; D not certain. This CDR3 spans 14 amino acids. V was cut by 1 base and J by 1 base, with 8 bases left in between. CDR1 and CDR2 from the germline V gene are SGHRS and YFSETQ. The CDR3 sequence is CASSLIPGNTEAFF. The CDR3 nucleotides read TGCGCCAGCAGCTTGATTCCCGGGAACACTGAAGCTTTCTTT.

This clonotype was observed a few times. The chain is built from TRBV12-3 or TRBV12-4 and TRBJ2-7, with 8 bases matching TRBD2. The CDR3 runs 17 residues. Losses at the gene ends were 3 bases for V and 2 bases for J; bases not matched to a gene: 12. The CDR3 protein is CASSFGGRIAGTYEQYF. The CDR3 nucleotides are TGTGCCAGCAGTTTCGGAGGCCGGATAGCGGGGACCTACGAGCAGTACTTC.

Ten or more counts support this clonotype. The CDR3: CATSSDEYQETQYF. CDR3 bases: TGTGCCACCAGCAGTGACGAGTACCAAGAGACCCAGTACTTC. The rearrangement links TRBV15 to TRBJ2-5; no clear D. The CDR3 extends over 14 amino acids. Germline CDR1 LNHNV, CDR2 YYDKDF (reference sequence). V gave up 3 bases and J gave up 0 bases, with 8 bases separating them. The full variable domain, completed using reference TRBV15 and TRBJ2-5, is DAMVIQNPRYQVTQFGKPVTLSCSQTLNHNVMYWYQQKSSQAPKLLFHYYDKDFNNEADTPDNFQSRRPNTSFCFLDIRSPGLGDTAMYLCATSSDEYQETQYFGPGTRLLVL.

There are many counts of this clonotype. The chain couples TRBV10-1 to TRBJ2-3, with D possibly TRBD1 on 5 matching bases. The CDR3 contains 18 residues. Per the germline V gene, CDR1 is WNHNN and CDR2 is SYGVQD (reference sequence). V shed 6 bases and J shed 0 bases, with 22 bases lying between them. The CDR3 spells CASRENELRRASTDTQYF. The CDR3 DNA reads as TGCGCCAGCAGGGAAAACGAATTACGCAGGGCTAGCACAGATACGCAGTATTTT.

The sample holds many counts of this clonotype. The genes are TRBV5-1 and TRBJ2-2, with D unresolved. Germline CDR1 reads SGHRS; CDR2 reads YFSETQ. This CDR3 comprises 13 residues. The ends were cut back, 4 bases at V and 6 bases at J, with 10 bases in the middle. The CDR3 loop reads CASSRNQAGELFF. The CDR3 region has the DNA TGCGCCAGCAGCAGAAATCAGGCCGGGGAGCTGTTTTTT.

There are many counts of this clonotype. The genes are TRBV28 and TRBJ1-4; no definite D call. CDR3 length: 12 residues. V was pared by 8 bases and J by 0 bases, with 4 bases between. CDR1 is MDHEN, CDR2 SYDVKM, per germline. The CDR3: CASGATNEKLFF. The DNA of the CDR3 is TGTGCCAGCGGCGCAACTAATGAAAAACTGTTTTTT.

This clonotype showed up many times. The V and J genes are TRBV6-1 and TRBJ1-5; no reliable D call. Germline loops: CDR1 MNHNS, CDR2 SASEGT. V was pared by 3 bases and J by 3 bases, with 9 bases between. The CDR3 spans 14 residues. This chain's CDR3 is CASSEGLNNQPQHF. CDR3 nucleotides: TGTGCCAGCAGTGAGGGCTTGAACAATCAGCCCCAGCATTTT.

This clonotype was picked up many times. The chain links TRBV6-2 or TRBV6-3 to TRBJ2-7; maybe TRBD1 (7 bases). The V gene lost 0 bases and the J gene lost 7 bases, with 10 bases spanning the gap. This CDR3 contains 13 residues. The germline V gene has CDR1 MNHEY and CDR2 SVGEGT. As DNA, the CDR3 is TGTGCCAGCAGTTACTCGCCAGGGGGGGAGCAGTACTTC. It encodes CASSYSPGGEQYF.

There are many counts of this clonotype. The chain carries TRBV3-1 and TRBJ1-6, with 12 bases lining up with TRBD1. CDR3 length: 17 amino acids. The germline CDR1 and CDR2 sequences are LGHDT and YNNKEL (reference sequence). J gave up 8 bases and V 3 bases, and 8 bases lay outside the gene matches. Here the CDR3 reads CASSHPFGTGGYSPLHF. CDR3 sequence (DNA): TGTGCCAGCAGCCATCCCTTCGGGACAGGGGGCTATTCACCCCTCCACTTT.

This sequence joins TRBV18 and TRBJ2-7, with 9 bases aligning to TRBD2. V shed 3 bases and J 2 bases; nucleotides not matched to a gene: 8. This CDR3 comprises 16 residues. Germline V gives CDR1 KGHSH, CDR2 LQKENI. The CDR3 nucleotides read TGTGCCAGCTCACCGCCGACTAGCGGAACAACCTACGAGCAGTACTTC. It encodes CASSPPTSGTTYEQYF.

Turning to this clonotype: One end of the junction is discordant with germline, which a read error may explain. The gene calls are TRBV7-7 and TRBJ2-7, with D possibly TRBD2 on 5 matching bases. Per the germline V gene, CDR1 is SSHAT and CDR2 is FNYEAQ (reference sequence). CDR3 length: 13 residues. DNA of the CDR3: TGTGCTAGCAGCTTAGCGCCGGGCAGCGAGCAGTACTTC. Translation: CASSLAPGSEQYF.

There are many counts of this clonotype. V gene TRBV20-1 combines with J gene TRBJ2-7; no definite D call. Germline assignment: CDR1 DFQATT and CDR2 SNEGSKA (reference sequence). Trimming removed 6 bases at V and 3 bases at J, with 9 bases between. The CDR3 runs 11 residues. The CDR3: CSAEDHYEQYF. The DNA of the CDR3 is TGCAGTGCAGAGGACCACTACGAGCAGTACTTC.